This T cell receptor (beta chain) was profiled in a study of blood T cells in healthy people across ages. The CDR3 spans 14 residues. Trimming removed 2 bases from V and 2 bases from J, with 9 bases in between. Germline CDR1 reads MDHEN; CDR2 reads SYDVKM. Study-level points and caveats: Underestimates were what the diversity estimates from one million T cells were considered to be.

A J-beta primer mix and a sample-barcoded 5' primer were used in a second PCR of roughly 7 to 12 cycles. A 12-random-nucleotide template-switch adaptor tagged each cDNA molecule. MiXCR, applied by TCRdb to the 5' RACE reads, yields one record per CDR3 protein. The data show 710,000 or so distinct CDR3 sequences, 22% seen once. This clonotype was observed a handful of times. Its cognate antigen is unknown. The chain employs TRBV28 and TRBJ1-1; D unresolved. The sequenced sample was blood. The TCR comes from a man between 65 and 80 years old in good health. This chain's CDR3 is CASSLTHPNTEAFF. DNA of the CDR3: TGTGCCAGCAGTTTAACTCACCCCAACACTGAAGCTTTCTTT.